The clone carrying this TCR beta chain was seen many times. The antigen remains unidentified. TCRdb ran MiXCR on the RT-PCR reads and lists one entry per CDR3 protein. The data show around 150,000 distinct CDR3 sequences, approximately 11% seen once. The data were obtained in a study of response to subunit inactivated influenza vaccine. Study-level points and caveats: Researchers suggested that each seasonal influenza vaccination recruits few new T cells.

The V and J ends lost 4 bases and 2 bases, in that order; junction bases with no gene match: 7. Germline CDR1 MGHRA, CDR2 YSYEKL. This CDR3 comprises 16 residues. J is TRBJ2-5 and V is TRBV4-1; 10 bases fit TRBD2. Sequenced here: non-naive T cells sorted from PBMCs, sampled roughly 48 days after vaccination. This sequence was found in a man aged 45-60 years who received an inactivated influenza vaccine. Written as DNA, the CDR3 is TGCGCCAGCAGCCGGAGCACTAGCGGGGATCAAGAGACCCAGTACTTC. It specifies CASSRSTSGDQETQYF.